The sequence of this TCR beta chain was determined in a study of T cell responses to AZD1222 COVID-19 vaccine. This clone has only one observation. The target antigen is unknown. TCRdb keeps only in-frame clones here, not all; method: immunoSEQ multiplex PCR. Of 180,000 or so clones in the sample, 88% were seen once. General study points: Just five or six AZD1222 recipients were seropositive at baseline.

This sample comprised peripheral blood, obtained on day 0 of AZD1222 vaccination. The origin of this receptor is an adult in good health.

The chain's CDR3 is CASSRGQGIYEQYF. DNA of the CDR3: TGTGCCAGCAGCCGGGGACAGGGAATCTACGAGCAGTACTTC. V is TRBV27 and J is TRBJ2-7; 9 nucleotides line up with TRBD1. This CDR3 region has 14 residues. V shed 6 bases, J shed 3 bases, and the junction held 6 bases outside the gene matches. From germline, CDR1 is MNHEY and CDR2 SMNVEV (reference sequence).